This T cell receptor (beta chain) emerged from a study of blood T cell repertoires in COVID-19. The CDR3 length is 16 residues. CDR1 is KGHSH and CDR2 is LQKENI in the germline V gene. V lost 9 bases and J 6 bases, leaving 26 bases between the germline ends. Sequenced by immunoSEQ multiplex PCR; TCRdb stores in-frame clones only, minus some. The sample lists 150,000 or so clones, around 74% occurring once. Material for sequencing was peripheral blood. The receptor comes from a woman aged 80 or older with acute or convalescent COVID-19. The V call is TRBV18, the J call TRBJ1-2, with D possibly TRBD1 on 5 matching bases. The CDR3 DNA reads as TGTGCCAGTTCAGAGTACGCGGGACGGCAGATACATGGCTACACCTTC. Protein product: CASSEYAGRQIHGYTF. Combining the CDR3 with reference TRBV18 and TRBJ1-2 gives the whole variable domain NAGVMQNPRHLVRRRGQEARLRCSPMKGHSHVYWYRQLPEEGLKFMVYLQKENIIDESGMPKERFSAEFPKEGPSILRIQQVVRGDSAAYFCASSEYAGRQIHGYTFGSGTRLTVV.